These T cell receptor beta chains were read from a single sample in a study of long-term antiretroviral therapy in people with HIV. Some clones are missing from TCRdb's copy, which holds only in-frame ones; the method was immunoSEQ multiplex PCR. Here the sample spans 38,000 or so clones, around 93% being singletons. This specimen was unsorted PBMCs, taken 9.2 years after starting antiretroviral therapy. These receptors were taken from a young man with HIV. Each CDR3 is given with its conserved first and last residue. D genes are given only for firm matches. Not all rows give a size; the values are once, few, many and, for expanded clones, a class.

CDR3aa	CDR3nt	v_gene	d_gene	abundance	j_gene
CASSQDPGELDQPQHF	TGCGCCAGCAGCCAAGATCCAGGGGAGCTCGATCAGCCCCAGCATTTT	TRBV4-1	NA	NA	TRBJ1-5
CASSSGQGENTEAFF	TGTGCCAGCTCATCAGGACAGGGTGAGAACACTGAAGCTTTCTTT	TRBV18	TRBD1	once	TRBJ1-1
CASSKGKGGTKRETQYF	TGTGCCAGCAGCAAAGGCAAAGGGGGGACTAAAAGGGAGACCCAGTACTTC	TRBV21-1	NA	NA	TRBJ2-5
CASSESTGEQGYYGYTF	TGCGCCAGCAGTGAGTCGACGGGGGAACAGGGGTACTATGGCTACACCTTC	TRBV10-1	TRBD1	once	TRBJ1-2
CASSWPTSGGETQYF	TGTGCCAGCAGTTGGCCGACTAGCGGGGGAGAGACCCAGTACTTC	TRBV28	TRBD2	once	TRBJ2-5
CASSDGTRKGETQYF	TGCGCCAGCAGCGACGGGACTAGAAAAGGAGAGACCCAGTACTTC	TRBV5-1	TRBD2	NA	TRBJ2-5
CASRATQGAAEAFF	TGTGCCAGCAGAGCAACCCAGGGGGCCGCTGAAGCTTTCTTT	TRBV11-1	TRBD1	NA	TRBJ1-1
CASSLRLVGTDTQYF	TGTGCCAGCAGCCTCCGACTAGTTGGCACAGATACGCAGTATTTT	TRBV7-2	NA	NA	TRBJ2-3
CASSRGRQTGHSNQPQHF	TGTGCCAGTAGTAGGGGCCGACAGACTGGGCATAGCAATCAGCCCCAGCATTTT	TRBV19	NA	NA	TRBJ1-5
CASQSKGQGTDTQYF	TGCGCCAGCCAATCGAAAGGTCAGGGCACAGATACGCAGTATTTT	TRBV5-1	NA	once	TRBJ2-3
CASSFAPGTKEKLFF	TGTGCCAGCAGTTTTGCCCCAGGGACTAAGGAAAAACTGTTTTTT	TRBV6-6	NA	NA	TRBJ1-4
CASSIDHWGGQPQHF	TGTGCCAGTAGTATAGATCACTGGGGTGGCCAGCCCCAGCATTTT	TRBV19	NA	NA	TRBJ1-5
CASSPGPYDTGELFF	TGTGCCAGCAGCCCTGGACCGTACGACACCGGGGAGCTGTTTTTT	TRBV14	NA	NA	TRBJ2-2
CASSLRGSTGELFF	TGTGCCAGCAGCTTAAGAGGCTCCACCGGGGAGCTGTTTTTT	TRBV7-6	NA	NA	TRBJ2-2
CASSQHPGGSGGFTDTQYF	TGCGCCAGCAGCCAGCACCCCGGGGGTAGCGGGGGTTTCACAGATACGCAGTATTTT	TRBV4-1	TRBD2	NA	TRBJ2-3
CASSEGLAGGPDTQYF	TGTGCCAGCAGTGAAGGACTAGCGGGGGGGCCAGATACGCAGTATTTT	TRBV6-4	TRBD2	NA	TRBJ2-3
CASSLNEGSYGYTF	TGTGCCAGCAGCCTCAATGAGGGCTCCTATGGCTACACCTTC	TRBV6-5	NA	NA	TRBJ1-2
CASTGGASYNEQFF	TGTGCCAGCACAGGCGGGGCCTCCTACAATGAGCAGTTCTTC	TRBV7-2	NA	NA	TRBJ2-1
CASRDTWETQYF	TGTGCCAGCAGGGATACTTGGGAGACCCAGTACTTC	TRBV28	NA	NA	TRBJ2-5
CASSEAGSGTRVTGELFF	TGTGCCAGCAGTGAAGCCGGATCCGGGACTAGAGTCACCGGGGAGCTGTTTTTT	TRBV2	TRBD2	once	TRBJ2-2
CASLDFVGELFF	TGTGCCAGCTTGGATTTCGTCGGGGAGCTGTTTTTT	TRBV2	NA	NA	TRBJ2-2
CASGGPGGGEQFF	TGTGCTAGTGGGGGGCCCGGGGGGGGTGAGCAGTTCTTC	TRBV12-5	TRBD2	NA	TRBJ2-1
CASSHPGQGFYEQYF	TGTGCCAGCAGTCACCCGGGACAGGGATTCTACGAGCAGTACTTC	TRBV6-6	TRBD1	NA	TRBJ2-7
CASGLGGAGWNTEAFF	TGTGCTAGTGGTTTAGGGGGGGCTGGGTGGAACACTGAAGCTTTCTTT	TRBV12-5	NA	NA	TRBJ1-1
CASSLSTGQPQHF	TGTGCCAGCAGCTTAAGCACAGGTCAGCCCCAGCATTTT	TRBV7-9	NA	NA	TRBJ1-5
CAWTWGGSPLHF	TGTGCCTGGACATGGGGGGGCTCACCCCTCCACTTT	TRBV30	NA	NA	TRBJ1-6
CASGGPGGQNQPQHF	TGTGCCAGCGGGGGCCCAGGGGGACAAAATCAGCCCCAGCATTTT	TRBV2	TRBD1	NA	TRBJ1-5
CASTPSRRAGYTGYTF	TGTGCCAGCACCCCGAGCAGGCGGGCTGGGTATACGGGCTACACCTTC	TRBV27	NA	NA	TRBJ1-2
CASSYSQYQTELGQYF	TGTGCCAGCAGTTACTCCCAATATCAGACGGAGCTCGGGCAGTACTTC	TRBV6-5	NA	once	TRBJ2-7
CASRVAGNTEAFF	TGTGCCAGCAGAGTAGCAGGGAACACTGAAGCTTTCTTT	TRBV28	NA	NA	TRBJ1-1
CASKEGRSTGELFF	TGCGCCAGTAAGGAGGGGAGATCCACCGGGGAGCTGTTTTTT	TRBV5-1	NA	once	TRBJ2-2
CASSDTSQTGDTQYF	TGTGCCAGCAGCGATACGTCTCAGACAGGGGATACGCAGTATTTT	TRBV9	TRBD1	NA	TRBJ2-3
CASSLEVGNYGYTF	TGCGCCAGCAGCTTGGAGGTGGGGAACTATGGCTACACCTTC	TRBV5-1	NA	NA	TRBJ1-2
CASSPPGTTTNEKLFF	TGTGCCAGCAGCCCACCCGGGACCACAACTAATGAAAAACTGTTTTTT	TRBV7-6	NA	NA	TRBJ1-4
CASSMTVPEDYGYTF	TGTGCCAGTAGTATGACAGTCCCTGAGGACTATGGCTACACCTTC	TRBV19	NA	NA	TRBJ1-2
CASSPIGSQDVEAFF	TGTGCCAGCAGCCCGATTGGGAGCCAGGACGTTGAAGCTTTCTTT	TRBV5-5	NA	NA	TRBJ1-1
CASSLGQVNEQYF	TGTGCCAGCAGTTTAGGACAGGTCAACGAGCAGTACTTC	TRBV28	TRBD1	NA	TRBJ2-7
CASSYPTQGTGSPLHF	TGTGCCAGCAGTTATCCCACCCAGGGAACTGGGTCACCCCTCCACTTT	TRBV6-6	NA	NA	TRBJ1-6
CASRAVRDNGYTF	TGTGCCAGCAGGGCGGTCAGGGATAATGGCTACACCTTC	TRBV7-9	NA	NA	TRBJ1-2
CATGGSSPLHF	TGTGCCACCGGGGGTAGCTCACCCCTCCACTTT	TRBV19	NA	NA	TRBJ1-6
CASSLSGTTEAFF	TGTGCCAGCAGCTTATCTGGGACTACTGAAGCTTTCTTT	TRBV7-3	NA	few	TRBJ1-1
CASSLTLGRGSGELFF	TGTGCCAGCAGCTTAACCTTGGGTAGGGGATCCGGGGAGCTGTTTTTT	TRBV7-6	NA	NA	TRBJ2-2
CASRVRPETQYF	TGTGCCAGCAGGGTTCGACCGGAGACCCAGTACTTC	TRBV11-2	NA	NA	TRBJ2-5
CASSSTGGGLRGEAFF	TGTGCCAGCAGCTCCACAGGGGGCGGGTTGAGGGGGGAAGCTTTCTTT	TRBV7-3	TRBD1	NA	TRBJ1-1
CASSIKDWNQPQHF	TGTGCCAGTAGTATAAAGGATTGGAATCAGCCCCAGCATTTT	TRBV19	NA	NA	TRBJ1-5
CASTLYRDMNTEAFF	TGTGCCAGCACCCTGTACAGGGACATGAACACTGAAGCTTTCTTT	TRBV6-1	NA	NA	TRBJ1-1
CASSHSMAQETQYF	TGTGCCAGCAGTCATTCAATGGCACAAGAGACCCAGTACTTC	TRBV28	NA	NA	TRBJ2-5
CASSPGANPATDTQYF	TGTGCCAGCAGCCCTGGGGCCAACCCAGCCACAGATACGCAGTATTTT	TRBV7-3	NA	NA	TRBJ2-3
CASSLEFETEAFF	TGCGCCAGCAGCCTCGAATTCGAGACTGAAGCTTTCTTT	TRBV5-1	NA	NA	TRBJ1-1
CASSTLVGGQGAIEQFF	TGCGCCAGCAGCACGCTGGTTGGGGGACAGGGGGCGATTGAGCAGTTCTTC	TRBV5-1	TRBD1	NA	TRBJ2-1
CASSLLPSGTEKLYGYTF	TGTGCCAGCAGCTTGTTGCCGAGCGGGACAGAGAAACTCTATGGCTACACCTTC	TRBV7-8	TRBD1	NA	TRBJ1-2
CASSFSGGYEQYF	TGTGCCAGCAGTTTTTCAGGGGGATACGAGCAGTACTTC	TRBV28	TRBD1	NA	TRBJ2-7
CSVSHRRSTDTQYF	TGCAGCGTCAGTCACAGGAGAAGCACAGATACGCAGTATTTT	TRBV29-1	NA	NA	TRBJ2-3
CAWSVTGPYGYTF	TGTGCCTGGAGTGTGACAGGGCCCTATGGCTACACCTTC	TRBV30	TRBD1	once	TRBJ1-2
CASSLTDLTNTGELFF	TGTGCCAGCAGCCTTACTGACCTAACCAACACCGGGGAGCTGTTTTTT	TRBV7-8	NA	NA	TRBJ2-2
CSSMATESYEQYF	TGCTCCAGCATGGCAACCGAGAGTTACGAGCAGTACTTC	TRBV2	NA	NA	TRBJ2-7
CASNEDRGYGYTF	TGTGCCAGCAACGAGGACAGGGGATATGGCTACACCTTC	TRBV6-1	TRBD1	NA	TRBJ1-2
CASSFGTGLGYGYTF	TGTGCCAGCAGTTTCGGGACAGGCCTAGGGTATGGCTACACCTTC	TRBV27	TRBD1	NA	TRBJ1-2
CASSLQGEKGNTIYF	TGCGCCAGCAGCCTACAGGGGGAGAAAGGAAACACCATATATTTT	TRBV5-1	TRBD1	NA	TRBJ1-3
CASSIPGANSNQPQHF	TGTGCCAGTAGTATTCCGGGGGCAAATAGCAATCAGCCCCAGCATTTT	TRBV19	NA	NA	TRBJ1-5